A single sample is the source of the 19 T cell receptor beta chains below, sequenced in a study of breast tumors, draining lymph nodes, adjacent tissues. TCRdb re-analysed the multiplex PCR reads in MiXCR, keeping a single row per CDR3 protein. The sample consists of about 12,000 distinct CDR3 sequences, 70% of them appearing once. Sequenced sample: tumor-adjacent breast tissue. Every receptor here comes from a female donor with breast cancer. Some clones in this sample may be carry-over from other donors' samples.

The chain carries TRBV7-8 and TRBJ2-3; D unresolved. The V end was cut by 5 bases, the J end by 3 bases, with 12 bases between. This CDR3 spans 14 amino acids. Per the germline V gene, CDR1 is SGHVS and CDR2 is FQNEAQ. The CDR3 is CASSPTDPTDTQYF. In DNA form, the CDR3 reads TGTGCCAGCAGCCCGACGGACCCGACAGATACGCAGTATTTT. Looking up the rest from reference TRBV7-8 and TRBJ2-3 gives the full variable domain: GAGVSQSPRYKVAKRGQDVALRCDPISGHVSLFWYQQALGQGPEFLTYFQNEAQLDKSGLPSDRFFAERPEGSVSTLKIQRTQQEDSAVYLCASSPTDPTDTQYFGPGTRLTVL.

This clonotype was detected ten times or more. V is TRBV5-8 and J is TRBJ2-7; 11 nucleotides align to TRBD2. Germline CDR1 reads SGHTS; CDR2 reads YDEGEE. With 4 bases clipped from V and 4 bases from J, the junction kept 7 bases outside the gene matches. The CDR3 extends over 15 amino acids. Here the CDR3 reads CASSPTSGKTYEQYF. In DNA form, the CDR3 reads TGTGCCAGCAGCCCGACTAGCGGGAAGACTTACGAGCAGTACTTC.

J is TRBJ2-1 and V is TRBV9; TRBD2 matches 11 bases. This CDR3 spans 15 amino acids. Germline CDR1 is SGDLS and CDR2 is YYNGEE. V shed 1 base, J shed 6 bases, and the junction held 3 bases outside the gene matches. The CDR3: CASSVRLAGLNEQFF. The DNA for the CDR3 is TGTGCCAGCAGCGTACGACTAGCGGGACTCAATGAGCAGTTCTTC.

By share, this clonotype counts as medium-sized. The gene calls are TRBV5-1 and TRBJ1-6; 8 nucleotides match TRBD1. The CDR3 covers 16 residues. J lost 13 bases, V lost 3 bases, and 15 bases had no gene match. CDR1 is SGHRS, CDR2 YFSETQ, per germline. The CDR3 sequence is CASSSGMDRAAPPLHF. The CDR3 bases are TGCGCCAGCAGCTCCGGAATGGACAGGGCCGCACCCCCCCTCCACTTT.

In its sample, this clonotype ranks as medium-sized. The chain has TRBV20-1 and TRBJ2-3, with 7 positions matching TRBD2. The J segment lost 6 bases and the V segment lost 3 bases, leaving 9 bases of the junction unmatched. Germline CDR1 is DFQATT and CDR2 is SNEGSKA (reference sequence). The CDR3 totals 14 residues. This CDR3 reads CSASELGGWDTQYF. CDR3 nucleotides: TGCAGTGCTAGCGAGTTGGGAGGGTGGGATACGCAGTATTTT.

This clonotype appeared a single time. This chain connects TRBV9 to TRBJ2-3; a possible D gene is TRBD2 (7 bases). This CDR3 is built from 15 residues. Between the trimmed V and J ends, which lost 7 bases and 2 bases, there was a span of 17 bases. Germline V gene data show CDR1 as SGDLS and CDR2 as YYNGEE. The chain's CDR3 is CASQAGGLPTDTQYF. In DNA, the CDR3 is TGTGCCAGCCAGGCCGGGGGGCTGCCCACAGATACGCAGTATTTT.

The rearrangement joins TRBV20-1 to TRBJ2-3, with 7 bases lining up with TRBD2. Germline trimming cut 3 bases from V and 1 base from J; bases unmatched to any gene: 7. The germline CDR1 and CDR2 sequences are DFQATT and SNEGSKA (reference sequence). The CDR3 has 15 amino acids. CDR3 DNA sequence: TGCAGTGCTAGTGGACCGGGGGGTCGCACAGATACGCAGTATTTT. It encodes CSASGPGGRTDTQYF.

Many counts were recorded for this clonotype. V gene TRBV5-5 combines with J gene TRBJ1-5; possibly TRBD1 for D (6 bases). This CDR3 is built from 14 residues. Germline V CDR1 and CDR2: SGHKS, YYEKEE (reference sequence). With 0 bases removed from V and 6 bases from J, the gap between germline ends came to 10 bases. Here the CDR3 reads CASSLAGTLQPQHF. The CDR3, as DNA: TGTGCCAGCAGCTTGGCCGGGACACTTCAGCCCCAGCATTTT.

Details on this clonotype: The junction shows a germline mismatch at one end, possibly a read error. The CDR3 DNA follows: TGCGCCAGCAGCCAAGAGGCTAGCGGGGTATTAACAGATACGCAGTATTTT. Translation: CASSQEASGVLTDTQYF. The chain carries TRBV7-8 and TRBJ2-3, with 9 bases lining up with TRBD2. The CDR3 spans 17 residues. Germline V gene data show CDR1 as SGHVS and CDR2 as FQNEAQ.

This sequence joins TRBV6-1 and TRBJ1-2; D not resolved. With 3 bases removed from V and 7 bases from J, the gap between germline ends came to 6 bases. Germline V gene data show CDR1 as MNHNS and CDR2 as SASEGT. This CDR3 comprises 11 residues. CDR3 sequence reads: CASSELGGYTF. In DNA form, the CDR3 reads TGTGCCAGCAGTGAGCTGGGTGGCTACACCTTC.

This clonotype was counted a single time. The genes are TRBV9 and TRBJ2-2; the D is unclear. V lost 0 bases and J 1 base, leaving 7 bases between the germline ends. Germline V gives CDR1 SGDLS, CDR2 YYNGEE. The CDR3 is 15 residues long. The CDR3 is CASSVVARNTGELFF. The CDR3 DNA reads TGTGCCAGCAGCGTAGTTGCTAGGAACACCGGGGAGCTGTTTTTT.

The V call is TRBV5-1, the J call TRBJ1-6, with 7 bases fitting TRBD1. Germline CDR1 SGHRS, CDR2 YFSETQ. There are 14 residues in the CDR3. J was trimmed by 10 bases and V by 0 bases; bases with no gene match: 4. In nucleotides, the CDR3 is TGCGCCAGCAGCTTGGGTAGGGGGCTCTCACCCCTCCACTTT. It specifies CASSLGRGLSPLHF.

The chain couples TRBV7-6 to TRBJ2-7; D is uncertain. Germline V lookup: CDR1 SGHVS, CDR2 FNYEAQ. The V end was cut by 4 bases, the J end by 6 bases, with 7 bases between. This CDR3 region has 11 residues. CDR3 nucleotide sequence: TGTGCCAGCAGCTCCGGTTTCGAGCAGTACTTC. This gives the protein CASSSGFEQYF.

This clonotype is medium-sized (0.01 to 0.1%) by share. The V call is TRBV29-1, the J call TRBJ2-7; either TRBD1 or TRBD2 may fit D (5 bases each). The CDR3 is made up of 13 amino acids. Between the trimmed V and J ends, which lost 7 bases and 3 bases, there was a span of 16 bases. CDR1 is SQVTM and CDR2 is ANQGSEA in the germline V gene. CDR3 sequence (DNA): TGCAGCGCCTCTCGGGGCGCGGGCTACGAGCAGTACTTC. This codes for CSASRGAGYEQYF.

The chain uses TRBV28 and TRBJ1-6; D gene unclear. The V and J ends lost 6 bases and 0 bases respectively, with 9 bases between them. Germline-derived CDR1 and CDR2 are MDHEN and SYDVKM. CDR3 size: 15 residues. The CDR3 is CASRQQSSYNSPLHF. DNA for the CDR3: TGTGCCAGCAGACAACAGAGCTCCTATAATTCACCCCTCCACTTT.

The V and J genes are TRBV29-1 and TRBJ2-3; TRBD1 matches at 10 bases. V lost 7 bases and J lost 1; bases outside the gene matches: 5. CDR1 is SQVTM and CDR2 is ANQGSEA in the germline V gene. The CDR3 runs to 14 residues. CDR3 amino acids: CSAGQGVGTDTQYF. The CDR3 DNA follows: TGCAGCGCCGGACAGGGGGTGGGCACAGATACGCAGTATTTT.

As regards this clonotype: The junction differs from germline at one of its ends, possibly a read error. This chain links TRBV5-1 with TRBJ2-3; the D is unclear. Germline loops: CDR1 SGHRS, CDR2 YFSETQ. The CDR3 spans 14 residues. In nucleotides, the CDR3 is TGCGCCACCAGGTCGGGCTCCTACACAAATACGCAGTATTTT. Translated: CATRSGSYTNTQYF. Full variable domain (rest looked up from reference TRBV5-1 and TRBJ2-3): KAGVTQTPRYLIKTRGQQVTLSCSPISGHRSVSWYQQTPGQGLQFLFEYFSETQRNKGNFPGRFSGRQFSNSRSEMNVSTLELGDSALYLCATRSGSYTNTQYFGPGTRLTVL.

The chain has TRBV12-5 and TRBJ1-5; D gene ambiguous. The CDR3 spans 14 residues. The germline CDR1 and CDR2 sequences are LGHNT and FRNRAP. V lost 1 base, J lost 1 base, and 5 bases lay in between. CDR3: CASGLGGSNQPQHF. CDR3 nucleotides: TGTGCTAGTGGTTTGGGGGGAAGCAATCAGCCCCAGCATTTT. The complete variable domain, with remaining parts taken from reference TRBV12-5 and TRBJ1-5, reads DARVTQTPRHKVTEMGQEVTMRCQPILGHNTVFWYRQTMMQGLELLAYFRNRAPLDDSGMPKDRFSAEMPDATLATLKIQPSEPRDSAVYFCASGLGGSNQPQHFGDGTRLSIL.

This clonotype has more than one count but fewer than ten. The chain combines TRBV20-1 with TRBJ2-3; 8 bases align to TRBD2. The CDR3 has 15 amino acids. CDR1 DFQATT and CDR2 SNEGSKA come from the germline V gene (reference sequence). Trimming removed 3 bases from V and 1 base from J; junction bases left unmatched: 6. The CDR3 DNA reads as TGCAGTGCTAGCTTAAGCGGGAGCGGCACAGATACGCAGTATTTT. Translating gives CSASLSGSGTDTQYF.